One T cell receptor (beta chain) is described in this entry. The antigen is not known. This specimen comes from a study of cytomegalovirus exposure and HLA in healthy donors. Study-level findings and limits: TCR beta V segments were, for the most part, productive about 87% or about 30% of the time in an earlier analysis. A later analysis reportedly found that, within productive TCRs, an Asian-associated ancestry cluster had fewer N-insertions than the mean observed across the roughly 730 donors.

Amplification used 60 Vbeta primers and 13 Jbeta primers. Some clones are missing from TCRdb's copy, which holds only in-frame ones; the method was immunoSEQ multiplex PCR. The sample shows hundreds of thousands of clones, about 85% of them seen only once. The sequenced material came from PBMCs. The TCR sequence derives from a girl aged 2 to 10 in good health and CMV-seronegative.

The CDR3 region is CASSESVRELFF. The CDR3, as DNA: TGTGCCAGCAGTGAAAGCGTCAGGGAACTGTTTTTT. This chain links TRBV6-1 with TRBJ1-4; the D gene is possibly TRBD1 (5 bases). Germline CDR1 reads MNHNS; CDR2 reads SASEGT. The CDR3 covers 12 residues. The V end was cut by 2 bases, the J end by 12 bases, with 10 bases between.